The 14 T cell receptor beta chains presented below share a single source sample, sequenced in a study of early T cells in non-severe SARS-CoV-2 infection. TCRdb re-called the 5' RACE reads with MiXCR, one entry per CDR3 protein. Here the sample spans tens of thousands of distinct CDR3 sequences, roughly 15% being singletons. The sequenced sample was whole blood. The receptor set was obtained from an adult who was a healthcare worker with PCR-confirmed SARS-CoV-2 infection or an uninfected control (not recorded which).

The chain uses TRBV25-1 and TRBJ2-4; D gene uncertain. Germline CDR1 and CDR2: MGHDK and SYGVNS. The CDR3 length is 15 residues. Trimming took off 8 bases at V and 1 base at J, with 15 bases between the two ends. The CDR3 is CASSPDRKAKNIQYF. As DNA, the CDR3 is TGTGCCAGCTCGCCGGACCGGAAGGCCAAAAACATTCAGTACTTC.

In its sample, this clonotype was seen a few times. V gene TRBV5-4 combines with J gene TRBJ2-7, with no clear D. The CDR3 sequence is 14 residues long. Trimming pared 0 bases from V and 6 bases from J, leaving 13 bases between. Germline V gene data show CDR1 as SGHNT and CDR2 as YYREEE (reference sequence). The CDR3: CASSLGPRSGEQYF. CDR3 bases: TGTGCCAGCAGCTTGGGACCCAGGTCGGGCGAGCAGTACTTC. The whole variable domain, filled in from reference TRBV5-4 and TRBJ2-7, reads ETGVTQSPTHLIKTRGQQVTLRCSSQSGHNTVSWYQQALGQGPQFIFQYYREEENGRGNFPPRFSGLQFPNYSSELNVNALELDDSALYLCASSLGPRSGEQYFGPGTRLTVT.

The rearrangement links TRBV5-1 to TRBJ2-7, with 11 nucleotides matching TRBD2. CDR1 SGHRS and CDR2 YFSETQ come from the germline V gene. The CDR3 is 18 amino acids. The junction had 10 bases not matched to a gene; V was cut back by 2 bases and J by 0 bases. This CDR3 reads CASSLGLAGVLSSYEQYF. The CDR3 DNA reads TGCGCCAGCAGCTTAGGACTAGCGGGTGTGTTGAGCTCCTACGAGCAGTACTTC.

V gene TRBV7-6 combines with J gene TRBJ2-1, with 8 bases that match TRBD2. Germline-derived CDR1 and CDR2 are SGHVS and FNYEAQ. With V trimmed by 2 bases and J by 7 bases, 7 bases remained unmatched. The length of the CDR3 is 15 residues. In DNA, the CDR3 is TGTGCCAGCAGCTTAAAGGGCGGGGGGAGGAATGAGCAGTTCTTC. Translated: CASSLKGGGRNEQFF.

A few counts support this clonotype. V and J are TRBV24-1 and TRBJ2-1, with D perhaps assigned TRBD1 or TRBD2 (5 bases each). V dropped 2 bases and J dropped 0 bases, with 10 bases sitting between them. This CDR3 region has 16 residues. The germline gives CDR1 KGHDR, CDR2 SFDVKD. Written as DNA, the CDR3 is TGTGCCACCAGTGATTCGGGGCCGGTCTCCTACAATGAGCAGTTCTTC. This encodes CATSDSGPVSYNEQFF.

The J gene is TRBJ1-5, the V gene TRBV21-1. TRBV21-1 is shown as a pseudogene. This CDR3 has 12 residues. The CDR3 reads CASSCIYGPQHF. The CDR3 DNA reads TGTGCCAGCAGTTGTATATATGGGCCCCAGCATTTT.

The chain couples TRBV24-1 to TRBJ2-6, with D uncertain. The germline V and J ends were trimmed by 3 bases and 3 bases, with 11 bases remaining between them. Germline values: CDR1 KGHDR, CDR2 SFDVKD. This CDR3 has 16 residues. DNA for the CDR3: TGTGCCACCAGTGATAGCATAGGGAATGGGGCCAACGTCCTGACTTTC. The encoded protein is CATSDSIGNGANVLTF.

The DNA of the CDR3 is TGCGCCAGCAGCCTGGACACCAACACCGGGGAGCTGTTTTTT. It yields the protein CASSLDTNTGELFF. The chain uses TRBV5-1 and TRBJ2-2; the D gene is possibly TRBD1 (5 bases). The CDR3 is made up of 14 amino acids. V lost 4 bases and J lost 2, with 9 bases in between. Per germline, CDR1 SGHRS and CDR2 YFSETQ.

The V call is TRBV7-2, the J call TRBJ2-7, with D possibly TRBD1 on 5 matching bases. Trimming took 1 base from V and 0 from J, leaving 13 bases between them. The CDR3 is 16 amino acids. In germline, CDR1 is SGHTA, CDR2 FQGNSA. This CDR3 is CASSLEGRVSSYEQYF. CDR3 DNA sequence: TGTGCCAGCAGCTTAGAGGGCAGGGTTAGCTCCTACGAGCAGTACTTC.

V gene TRBV28 combines with J gene TRBJ2-2; D may correspond to TRBD1 or TRBD2 (5 bases each). The CDR3 loop spans 15 amino acids. Trimming removed 5 bases at V and 4 bases at J, with 14 bases between. Looked up from germline, CDR1 is MDHEN and CDR2 is SYDVKM. The CDR3 region is CASSLLRGVTGELFF. CDR3 DNA: TGTGCCAGCAGTCTACTGAGAGGGGTCACCGGGGAGCTGTTTTTT.

Only a few counts were recorded for this clonotype. The chain employs TRBV3-1 and TRBJ2-6; D unclear. This CDR3 is built from 16 residues. Deletions cut 0 bases from V and 1 base from J, with 7 bases between. Germline loops: CDR1 LGHDT, CDR2 YNNKEL (reference sequence). The CDR3 bases are TGTGCCAGCAGCCAAGAATGGTCATCTGGGGCCAACGTCCTGACTTTC. This sequence encodes CASSQEWSSGANVLTF.

The J gene is TRBJ2-7, the V gene TRBV28; 7 bases match TRBD1. The CDR3 is made up of 13 amino acids. V was clipped by 6 bases and J by 1 base; unmatched bases: 3. Germline values: CDR1 MDHEN, CDR2 SYDVKM. The CDR3 reads CASRPGQSYEQYF. In DNA, the CDR3 is TGTGCCAGCAGACCGGGACAGTCCTACGAGCAGTACTTC.

As for this clonotype: The junction does not match germline at one end; this may be a read error. The chain has TRBV11-2 and TRBJ2-7, with a weak D call TRBD2 (5 bases). CDR1 and CDR2 (germline): SGHAT, FQNNGV. The CDR3 is 15 amino acids. The CDR3 region has the DNA TGTGCCAGCAGCTTATCCCTGGCTAGCTCCAACGAGCAGTACTTC. Encoded protein: CASSLSLASSNEQYF.

This clonotype was observed many times. The chain links TRBV5-1 to TRBJ2-7; D gene uncertain. V lost 3 bases, J lost 5 bases, and 15 bases lay in between. This CDR3 has 14 amino acids. The germline V gene encodes CDR1 SGHRS and CDR2 YFSETQ. The CDR3 region is CASSSSGFHHEQYF. CDR3 sequence (DNA): TGCGCCAGCAGCTCGTCCGGGTTCCATCACGAGCAGTACTTC.